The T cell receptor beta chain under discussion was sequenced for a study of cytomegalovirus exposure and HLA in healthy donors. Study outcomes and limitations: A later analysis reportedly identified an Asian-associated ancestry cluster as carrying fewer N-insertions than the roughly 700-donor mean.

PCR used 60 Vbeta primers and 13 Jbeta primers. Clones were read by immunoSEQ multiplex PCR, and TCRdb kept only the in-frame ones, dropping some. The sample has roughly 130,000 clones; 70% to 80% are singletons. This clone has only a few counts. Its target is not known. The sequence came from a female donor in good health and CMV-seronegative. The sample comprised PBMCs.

The CDR3 nucleotides read TGCGCCAGCAGCCAAGATCCAGGGGGGAATCAGCCCCAGCATTTT. This gives the protein CASSQDPGGNQPQHF. The rearrangement uses TRBV4-1 and TRBJ1-5; 7 nucleotides match TRBD1. Germline V gene data show CDR1 as MGHRA and CDR2 as YSYEKL. This CDR3 region has 15 residues. The J segment lost 4 bases and the V segment lost 0 bases, leaving 3 bases of the junction unmatched.